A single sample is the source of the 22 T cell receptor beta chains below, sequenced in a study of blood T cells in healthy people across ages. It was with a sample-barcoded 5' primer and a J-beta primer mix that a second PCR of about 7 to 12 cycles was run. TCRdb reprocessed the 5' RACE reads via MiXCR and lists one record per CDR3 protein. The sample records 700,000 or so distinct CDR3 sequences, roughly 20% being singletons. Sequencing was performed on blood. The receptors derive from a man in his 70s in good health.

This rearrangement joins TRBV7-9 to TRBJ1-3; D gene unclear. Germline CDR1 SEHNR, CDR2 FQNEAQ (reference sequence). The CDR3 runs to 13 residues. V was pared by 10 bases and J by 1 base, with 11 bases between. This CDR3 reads CAKTPRSGNTIYF. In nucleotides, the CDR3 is TGTGCCAAAACTCCTCGGTCTGGAAACACCATATATTTT.

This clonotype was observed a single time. The CDR3 is CAGDRRDTEAFF. CDR3 coding DNA: TGTGCCGGGGACAGGCGGGACACTGAAGCTTTCTTT. The rearrangement joins TRBV7-9 to TRBJ1-1; TRBD1 aligns across 8 bases. The CDR3 has 12 amino acids. Trimming at V came to 11 bases and at J to 3 bases, leaving 5 bases not matched to a gene. Germline values: CDR1 SEHNR, CDR2 FQNEAQ (reference sequence).

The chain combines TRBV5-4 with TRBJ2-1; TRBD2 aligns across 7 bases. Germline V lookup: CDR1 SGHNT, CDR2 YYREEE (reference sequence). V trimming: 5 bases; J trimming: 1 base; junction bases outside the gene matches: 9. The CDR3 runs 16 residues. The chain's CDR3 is CASSLTSAGSYNEQFF. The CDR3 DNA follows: TGTGCCAGCAGTCTTACTAGCGCCGGTTCCTACAATGAGCAGTTCTTC. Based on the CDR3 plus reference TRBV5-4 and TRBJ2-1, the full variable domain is ETGVTQSPTHLIKTRGQQVTLRCSSQSGHNTVSWYQQALGQGPQFIFQYYREEENGRGNFPPRFSGLQFPNYSSELNVNALELDDSALYLCASSLTSAGSYNEQFFGPGTRLTVL.

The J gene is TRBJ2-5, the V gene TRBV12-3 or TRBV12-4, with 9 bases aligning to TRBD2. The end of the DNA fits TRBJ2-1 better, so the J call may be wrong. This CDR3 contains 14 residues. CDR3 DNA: TGTGCCAGCAGATCTAGCGGGGTGGGGGTAAGGCAGTTCTTC. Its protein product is CASRSSGVGVRQFF.

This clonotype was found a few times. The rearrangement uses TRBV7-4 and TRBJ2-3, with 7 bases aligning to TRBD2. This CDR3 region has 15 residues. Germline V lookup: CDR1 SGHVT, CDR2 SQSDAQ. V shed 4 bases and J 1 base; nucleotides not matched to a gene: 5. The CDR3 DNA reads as TGTGCCAGCAGCTCCTCGACTAGCTGCACAGATACGCAGTATTTT. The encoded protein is CASSSSTSCTDTQYF.

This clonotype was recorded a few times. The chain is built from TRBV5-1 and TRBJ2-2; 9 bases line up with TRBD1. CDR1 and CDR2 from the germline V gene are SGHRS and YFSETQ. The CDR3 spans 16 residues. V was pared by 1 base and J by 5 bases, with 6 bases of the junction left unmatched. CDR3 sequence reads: CASSLSQGARTGELFF. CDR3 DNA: TGCGCCAGCAGCTTGTCACAGGGGGCGCGAACCGGGGAGCTGTTTTTT.

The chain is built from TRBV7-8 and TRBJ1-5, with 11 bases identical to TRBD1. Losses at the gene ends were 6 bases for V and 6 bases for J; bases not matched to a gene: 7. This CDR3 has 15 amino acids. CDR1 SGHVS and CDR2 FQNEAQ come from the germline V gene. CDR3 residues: CASRKDRGQGQPQHF. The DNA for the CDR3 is TGTGCCAGCAGAAAGGACAGGGGGCAAGGTCAGCCCCAGCATTTT.

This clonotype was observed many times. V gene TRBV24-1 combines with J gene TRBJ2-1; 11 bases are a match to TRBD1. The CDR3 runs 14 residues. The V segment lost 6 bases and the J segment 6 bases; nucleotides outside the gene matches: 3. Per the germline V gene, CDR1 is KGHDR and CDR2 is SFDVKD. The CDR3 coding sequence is TGTGCCACCAGTCCGGGACAGGGGGTCAATGAGCAGTTCTTC. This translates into CATSPGQGVNEQFF.

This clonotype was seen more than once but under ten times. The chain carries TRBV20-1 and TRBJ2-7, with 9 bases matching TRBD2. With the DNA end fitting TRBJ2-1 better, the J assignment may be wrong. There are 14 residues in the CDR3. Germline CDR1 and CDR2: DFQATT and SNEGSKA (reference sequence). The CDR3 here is CSASREGSYNEQFF. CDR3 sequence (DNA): TGCAGTGCTTCGCGGGAGGGATCCTACAATGAGCAGTTCTTC.

CDR3 amino acids: CASKVGVDTQYF. DNA of the CDR3: TGCGCCAGCAAGGTTGGTGTGGATACGCAGTATTTT. This chain links TRBV5-1 with TRBJ2-3; D unclear. This CDR3 is 12 amino acids long. CDR1 and CDR2 from the germline V gene are SGHRS and YFSETQ. Trimming pared 6 bases from V and 6 bases from J, leaving 11 bases between.

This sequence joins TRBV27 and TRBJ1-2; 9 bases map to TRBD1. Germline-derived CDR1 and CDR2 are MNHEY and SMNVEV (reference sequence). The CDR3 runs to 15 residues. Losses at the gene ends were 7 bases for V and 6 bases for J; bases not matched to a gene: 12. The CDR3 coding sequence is TGTGCCAGCACCAAGGGACAGGGAGTGGTGGATGGCTACACCTTC. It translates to CASTKGQGVVDGYTF.

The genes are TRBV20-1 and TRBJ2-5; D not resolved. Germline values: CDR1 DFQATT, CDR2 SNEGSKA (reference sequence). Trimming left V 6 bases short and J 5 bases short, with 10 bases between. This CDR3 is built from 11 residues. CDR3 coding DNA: TGCAGTGCACCCGTCCTCGAGACCCAGTACTTC. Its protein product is CSAPVLETQYF.

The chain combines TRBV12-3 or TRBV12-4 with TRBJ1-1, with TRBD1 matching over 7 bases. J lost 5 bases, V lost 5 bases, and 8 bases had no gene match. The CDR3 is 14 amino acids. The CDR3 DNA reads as TGTGCCAGCAGTCTACAGGGGCGAGTAACTGAAGCTTTCTTT. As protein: CASSLQGRVTEAFF.

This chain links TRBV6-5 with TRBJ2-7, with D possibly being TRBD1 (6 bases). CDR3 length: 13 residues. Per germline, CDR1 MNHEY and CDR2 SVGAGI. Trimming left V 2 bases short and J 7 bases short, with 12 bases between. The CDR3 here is CASSYVGAREQYF. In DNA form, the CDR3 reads TGTGCCAGCAGTTACGTGGGGGCGCGGGAGCAGTACTTC.

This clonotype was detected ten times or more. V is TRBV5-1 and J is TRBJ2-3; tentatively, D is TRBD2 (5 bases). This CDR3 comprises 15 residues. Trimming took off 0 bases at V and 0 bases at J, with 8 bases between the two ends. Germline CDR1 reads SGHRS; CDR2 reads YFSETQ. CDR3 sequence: CASSLASQSTDTQYF. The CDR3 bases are TGCGCCAGCAGCTTGGCTAGCCAAAGCACAGATACGCAGTATTTT.

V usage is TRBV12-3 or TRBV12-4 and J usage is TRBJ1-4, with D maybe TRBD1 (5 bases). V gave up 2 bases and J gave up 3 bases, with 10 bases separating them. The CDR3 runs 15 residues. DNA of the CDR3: TGTGCCAGCAGTTTATCGGGACGGCCTAATGAAAAACTGTTTTTT. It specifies CASSLSGRPNEKLFF.

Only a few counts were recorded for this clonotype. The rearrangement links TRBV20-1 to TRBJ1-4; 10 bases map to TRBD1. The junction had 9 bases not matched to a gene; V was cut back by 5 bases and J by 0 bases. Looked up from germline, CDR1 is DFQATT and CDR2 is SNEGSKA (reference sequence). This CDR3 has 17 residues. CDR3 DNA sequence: TGCAGTGCTCCGGGACAGGGGCTCTTTTCAACTAATGAAAAACTGTTTTTT. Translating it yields CSAPGQGLFSTNEKLFF.

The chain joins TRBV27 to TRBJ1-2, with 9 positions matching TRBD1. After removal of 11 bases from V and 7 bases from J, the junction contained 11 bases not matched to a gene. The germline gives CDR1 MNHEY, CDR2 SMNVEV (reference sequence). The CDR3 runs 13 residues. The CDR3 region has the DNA TGTGCCGGTTACAGGGGGCGCGGTGGTGGCTACACCTTC. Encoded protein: CAGYRGRGGGYTF.

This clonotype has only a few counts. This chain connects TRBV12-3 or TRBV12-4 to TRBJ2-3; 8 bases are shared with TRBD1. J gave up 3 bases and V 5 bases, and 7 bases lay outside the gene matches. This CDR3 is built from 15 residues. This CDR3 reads CASSHRTGGTDTQYF. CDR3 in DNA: TGTGCCAGCAGTCATCGTACAGGGGGAACAGATACGCAGTATTTT.

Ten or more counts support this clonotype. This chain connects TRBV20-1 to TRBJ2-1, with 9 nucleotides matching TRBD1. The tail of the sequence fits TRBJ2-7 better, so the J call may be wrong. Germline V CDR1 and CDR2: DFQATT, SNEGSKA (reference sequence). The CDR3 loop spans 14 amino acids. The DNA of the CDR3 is TGCAGTGCTAGAGGGGTAGGGACAGGGTACGAGCAGTACTTC. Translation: CSARGVGTGYEQYF.

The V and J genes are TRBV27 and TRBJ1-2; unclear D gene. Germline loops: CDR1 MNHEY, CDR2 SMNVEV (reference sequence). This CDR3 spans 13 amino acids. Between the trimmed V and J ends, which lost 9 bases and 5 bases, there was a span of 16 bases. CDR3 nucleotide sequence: TGTGCCAGTAAGAGGGAGGGCCGATATGGCTACACCTTC. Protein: CASKREGRYGYTF.

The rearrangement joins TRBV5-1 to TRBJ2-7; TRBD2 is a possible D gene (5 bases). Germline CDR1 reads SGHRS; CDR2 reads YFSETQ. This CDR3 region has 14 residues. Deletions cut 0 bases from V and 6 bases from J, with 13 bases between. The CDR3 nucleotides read TGCGCCAGCAGCTTGGGGCAGTCTAGCAGCGAGCAGTACTTC. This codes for CASSLGQSSSEQYF.